These 5 T cell receptor beta chains share one sample of origin, sequenced in a study of blood T cell repertoires in COVID-19. The assay was immunoSEQ multiplex PCR, and TCRdb's table has in-frame clones only and misses some. The sample holds tens of thousands of clones, approximately 82% seen once. The sample taken for sequencing was peripheral blood. The receptors come from a woman aged 80 or over with acute or convalescent COVID-19.

The chain joins TRBV6-5 to TRBJ1-1; 7 nucleotides align to TRBD1. Germline loops: CDR1 MNHEY, CDR2 SVGAGI. V lost 6 bases to trimming and J lost 7 bases; unmatched junction nucleotides: 2. The CDR3 has 11 amino acids. DNA of the CDR3: TGTGCCAGCAGGAGGGACAGTGAAGCTTTCTTT. It yields the protein CASRRDSEAFF.

This clone is a singleton in its sample. The J gene is TRBJ1-2, the V gene TRBV11-3, with D unresolved. V lost 1 base to trimming and J lost 8 bases, with 11 bases between them. This CDR3 comprises 13 residues. Germline V gives CDR1 SGHNT, CDR2 YENEEA. The CDR3 reads CASSLGNLKGYTF. The CDR3 DNA reads TGTGCCAGCAGCTTAGGCAACTTGAAGGGCTACACCTTC.

V usage is TRBV11-1 and J usage is TRBJ2-4, with a possible D match to TRBD2 (6 bases). The CDR3 is 13 residues long. The V and J ends lost 1 base and 5 bases respectively, with 6 bases between them. CDR1 and CDR2 from the germline V gene are SGHAT and FQDESV (reference sequence). CDR3 DNA sequence: TGTGCCAGCAGCTTAGGGGGGGAAAACATTCAGTACTTC. It yields the protein CASSLGGENIQYF.

V is TRBV6-6 and J is TRBJ1-3, with D possibly being TRBD1 (6 bases). Deletions cut 10 bases from V and 2 bases from J, with 21 bases between. Looked up from germline, CDR1 is MNHNY and CDR2 is SVGAGI (reference sequence). The CDR3 sequence is 16 residues long. The CDR3 nucleotides are TGTGCCACCCATAAAGGGGGGGTTCGGGCTGGAAACACCATATATTTT. Its protein product is CATHKGGVRAGNTIYF.

The chain joins TRBV10-3 to TRBJ1-1, with TRBD1 matching over 12 bases. J gave up 11 bases and V 7 bases, and 8 bases lay outside the gene matches. The CDR3 consists of 13 residues. CDR1 is ENHRY and CDR2 is SYGVKD in the germline V gene. This CDR3 reads CAINPGQGAAAFF. The CDR3 coding sequence is TGTGCCATCAACCCGGGACAGGGGGCAGCCGCTTTCTTT.